In this sample, the clone carrying this TCR beta chain turned up many times. Its specificity is not known. TCR cDNA was made by 5'RACE template switching, adding a universal primer site and UMIs. In TCRdb, the 5' RACE reads were re-called with MiXCR into one record per CDR3 protein. The sample contains about 320,000 distinct CDR3 sequences, 3.5% to 4.5% of which appear only once. This sample is part of a study of T cells after yellow fever vaccination. This CDR3 is 12 amino acids long. Between the trimmed V and J ends, which lost 5 bases and 0 bases, there was a span of 8 bases. From germline, CDR1 is DFQATT and CDR2 SNEGSKA (reference sequence). General study findings and limits: A large majority of primary-vaccination clones showed up again after the booster (around 96% CD4, almost 90% CD8). Some clonotypes were seen in both the CD4 and the CD8 compartments. These made up a small share and likely arose from convergent recombination. FACS-sorted repertoires could contain abundant clonotypes contaminating from the bulk population.

J is TRBJ2-7 and V is TRBV20-1; perhaps TRBD2 as D (7 bases). This receptor was identified in a man aged 18 to 29 who received the YFV17D yellow fever vaccine. The material sequenced was PBMCs, taken 15 days after the yellow fever booster vaccination. Written as DNA, the CDR3 is TGCAGTGCTCGGGGGGCCTCCTACGAGCAGTACTTC. Translating it yields CSARGASYEQYF.